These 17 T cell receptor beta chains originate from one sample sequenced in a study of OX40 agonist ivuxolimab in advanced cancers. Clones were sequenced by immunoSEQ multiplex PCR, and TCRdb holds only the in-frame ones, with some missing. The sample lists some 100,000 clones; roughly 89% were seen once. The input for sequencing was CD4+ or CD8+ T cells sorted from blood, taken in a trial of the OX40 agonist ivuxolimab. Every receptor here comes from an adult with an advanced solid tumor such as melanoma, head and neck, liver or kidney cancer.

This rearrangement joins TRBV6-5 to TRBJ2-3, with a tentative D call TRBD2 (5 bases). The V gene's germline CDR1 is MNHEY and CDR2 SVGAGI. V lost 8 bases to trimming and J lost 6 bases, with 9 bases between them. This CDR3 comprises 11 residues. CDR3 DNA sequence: TGTGCCAGCTGGGGAGTGGATACGCAGTATTTT. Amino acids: CASWGVDTQYF.

The CDR3 loop is CASRLPARGKEQFF. In nucleotides, the CDR3 is TGCGCCAGCAGACTCCCCGCGAGGGGAAAAGAGCAGTTCTTC. This chain links TRBV10-1 with TRBJ2-1; D tentatively fits TRBD1 or TRBD2 (5 bases each). V shed 6 bases and J shed 10 bases, with 19 bases lying between them. Germline values: CDR1 WNHNN, CDR2 SYGVQD (reference sequence). The CDR3 contains 14 residues.

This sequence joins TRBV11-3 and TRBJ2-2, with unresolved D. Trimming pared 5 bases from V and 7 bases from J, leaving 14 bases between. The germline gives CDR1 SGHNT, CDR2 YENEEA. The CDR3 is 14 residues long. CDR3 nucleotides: TGTGCCAGCAGCCCCATTTCTGCGGTCGGGGAGCTGTTTTTT. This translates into CASSPISAVGELFF.

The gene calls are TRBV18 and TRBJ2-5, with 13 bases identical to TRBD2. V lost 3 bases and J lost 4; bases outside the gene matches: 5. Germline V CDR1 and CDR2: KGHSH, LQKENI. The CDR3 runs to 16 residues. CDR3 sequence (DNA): TGTGCCAGCTCACCCGGGACTAGCGGGACCGGAGAGACCCAGTACTTC. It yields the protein CASSPGTSGTGETQYF.

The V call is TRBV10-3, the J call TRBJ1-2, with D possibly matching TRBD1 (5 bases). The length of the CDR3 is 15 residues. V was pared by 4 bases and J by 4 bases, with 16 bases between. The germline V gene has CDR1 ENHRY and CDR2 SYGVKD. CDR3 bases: TGTGCCATCAGTGTGGAGTCAGGGCTAAGCTATGGCTACACCTTC. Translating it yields CAISVESGLSYGYTF.

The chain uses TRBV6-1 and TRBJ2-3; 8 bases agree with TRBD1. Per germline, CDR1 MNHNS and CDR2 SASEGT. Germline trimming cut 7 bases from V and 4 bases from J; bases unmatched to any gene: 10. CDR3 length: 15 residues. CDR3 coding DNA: TGTGCCAGCACCCGGACAGGGCAGAGTTCAGATACGCAGTATTTT. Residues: CASTRTGQSSDTQYF.

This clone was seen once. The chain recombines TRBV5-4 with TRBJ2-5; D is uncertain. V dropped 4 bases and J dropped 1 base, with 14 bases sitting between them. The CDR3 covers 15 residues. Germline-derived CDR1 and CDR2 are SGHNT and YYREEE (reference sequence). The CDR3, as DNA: TGTGCCAGCAGCCCCGGGCCAGATTCCCAAGAGACCCAGTACTTC. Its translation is CASSPGPDSQETQYF.

In DNA, the CDR3 is TGTGCCAGCAGCGTTGGGAATACGCAGTATTTT. Its protein is CASSVGNTQYF. This chain uses TRBV9 with TRBJ2-3; D is unresolved. The V end was cut by 2 bases, the J end by 7 bases, with 5 bases between. This CDR3 comprises 11 residues. In germline, CDR1 is SGDLS, CDR2 YYNGEE.

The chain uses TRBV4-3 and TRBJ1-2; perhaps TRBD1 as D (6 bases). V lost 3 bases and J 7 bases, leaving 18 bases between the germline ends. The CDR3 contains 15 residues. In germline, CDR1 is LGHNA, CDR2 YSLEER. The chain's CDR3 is CASSQVEGVWTGYTF. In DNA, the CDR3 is TGCGCCAGCAGCCAGGTGGAGGGGGTCTGGACTGGCTACACCTTC.

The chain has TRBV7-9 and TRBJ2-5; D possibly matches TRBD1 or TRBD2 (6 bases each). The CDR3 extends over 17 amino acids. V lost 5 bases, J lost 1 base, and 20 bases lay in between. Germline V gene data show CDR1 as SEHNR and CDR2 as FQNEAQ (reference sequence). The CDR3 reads CASSPPRGLKGQETQYF. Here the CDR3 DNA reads TGTGCCAGCAGCCCTCCCCGGGGGCTTAAAGGCCAAGAGACCCAGTACTTC. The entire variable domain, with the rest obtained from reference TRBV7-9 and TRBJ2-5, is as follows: DTGVSQNPRHKITKRGQNVTFRCDPISEHNRLYWYRQTLGQGPEFLTYFQNEAQLEKSRLLSDRFSAERPKGSFSTLEIQRTEQGDSAMYLCASSPPRGLKGQETQYFGPGTRLLVL.

The CDR3 DNA sequence: TGTGCCAGCGGGGGGGCTCGCGGGGAGACCCAGTACTTC. Translation gives CASGGARGETQYF. The chain combines TRBV28 with TRBJ2-5, with a possible D match to TRBD2 (7 bases). The CDR3 loop spans 13 amino acids. V lost 8 bases and J 5 bases, leaving 15 bases between the germline ends. CDR1 is MDHEN, CDR2 SYDVKM, per germline.

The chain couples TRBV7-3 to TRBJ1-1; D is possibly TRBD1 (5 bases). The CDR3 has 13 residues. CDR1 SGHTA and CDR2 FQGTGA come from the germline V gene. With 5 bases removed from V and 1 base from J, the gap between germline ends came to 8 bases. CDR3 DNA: TGTGCCAGCAGCGCGACAGCGAACACTGAAGCTTTCTTT. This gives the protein CASSATANTEAFF.

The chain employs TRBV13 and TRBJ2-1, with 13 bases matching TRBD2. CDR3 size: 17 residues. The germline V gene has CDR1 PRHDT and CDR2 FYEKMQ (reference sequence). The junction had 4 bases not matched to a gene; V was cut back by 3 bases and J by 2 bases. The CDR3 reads CASSFLLAGGTYNEQFF. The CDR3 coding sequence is TGTGCCAGCAGCTTCCTACTAGCGGGAGGGACCTACAATGAGCAGTTCTTC.

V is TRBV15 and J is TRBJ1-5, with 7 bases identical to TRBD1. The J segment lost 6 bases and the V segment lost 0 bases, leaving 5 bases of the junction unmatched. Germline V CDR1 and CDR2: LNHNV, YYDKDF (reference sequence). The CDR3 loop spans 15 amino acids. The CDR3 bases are TGTGCCACCAGCAGAGATCTCACAGGGGCTCAGCCCCAGCATTTT. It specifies CATSRDLTGAQPQHF.

The CDR3 bases are TGTGCCACCAGCAGAGATCGGGTCACCACGGAGAACGAGCAGTACTTC. It encodes CATSRDRVTTENEQYF. The J gene is TRBJ2-7, the V gene TRBV15; D uncertain. Germline V CDR1 and CDR2: LNHNV, YYDKDF (reference sequence). The CDR3 covers 16 residues. V was cut by 0 bases and J by 5 bases, with 17 bases left in between.

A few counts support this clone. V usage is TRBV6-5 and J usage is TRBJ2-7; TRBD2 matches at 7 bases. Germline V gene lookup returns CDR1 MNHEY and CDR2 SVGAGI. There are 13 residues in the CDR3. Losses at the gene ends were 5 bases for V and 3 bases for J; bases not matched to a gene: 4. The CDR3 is CASSVAGDYEQYF. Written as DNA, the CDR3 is TGTGCCAGCAGTGTAGCGGGCGACTACGAGCAGTACTTC.

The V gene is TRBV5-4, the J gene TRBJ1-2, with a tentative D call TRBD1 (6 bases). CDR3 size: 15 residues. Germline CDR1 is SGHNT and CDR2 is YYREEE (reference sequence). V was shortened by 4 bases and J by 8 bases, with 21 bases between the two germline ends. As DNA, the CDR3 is TGTGCCAGCAGCCCCACTATGGACAGTCTCCTCGGCTACACCTTC. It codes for CASSPTMDSLLGYTF.